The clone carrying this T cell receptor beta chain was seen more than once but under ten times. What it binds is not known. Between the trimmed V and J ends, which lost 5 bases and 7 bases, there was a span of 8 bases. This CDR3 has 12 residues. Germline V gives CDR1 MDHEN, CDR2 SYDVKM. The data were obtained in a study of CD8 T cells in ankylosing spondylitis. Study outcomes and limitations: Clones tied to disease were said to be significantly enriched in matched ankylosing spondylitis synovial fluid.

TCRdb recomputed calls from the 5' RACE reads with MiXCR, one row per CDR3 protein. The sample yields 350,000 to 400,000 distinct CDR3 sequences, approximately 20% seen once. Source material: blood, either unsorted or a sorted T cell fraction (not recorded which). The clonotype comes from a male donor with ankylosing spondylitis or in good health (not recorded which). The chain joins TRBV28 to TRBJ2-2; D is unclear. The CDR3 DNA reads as TGTGCCAGCAGTACCTCCGACGGGGAGCTGTTTTTT. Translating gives CASSTSDGELFF.